There are a few counts of the clone carrying this T cell receptor beta chain. Its target is unknown. This sample stems from a study of blood T cells in healthy people across ages. General study points: A strong correlation between TCR beta diversity and naive T cell percentage was seen.

Isolating PBMCs gave at least 6.5 million of these cells per sample. The germline V gene has CDR1 MNHEY and CDR2 SVGEGT. V lost 0 bases to trimming and J lost 5 bases; unmatched junction nucleotides: 6. This CDR3 has 16 residues. A second PCR of about 7 to 12 cycles used a sample-barcoded 5' primer and a J-beta primer mix. Each CDR3 protein is one row after TCRdb ran MiXCR on the 5' RACE reads. The repertoire holds about a million distinct CDR3 sequences, with roughly 52% as singletons. The rearrangement joins TRBV6-2 or TRBV6-3 to TRBJ2-1, with TRBD2 matching over 8 bases. The sequence was obtained from a man younger than 45 in good health. The sequenced material came from blood. CDR3 coding DNA: TGTGCCAGCAGTTACTCTCCGGGGGGGCTCAACAATGAGCAGTTCTTC. Translating it yields CASSYSPGGLNNEQFF.